Sequencing of this T cell receptor beta chain was carried out in a study of blood T cell repertoires in COVID-19. The CDR3 has 14 amino acids. Germline lookup yields CDR1 MNHEY and CDR2 SVGAGI. V shed 6 bases and J shed 0 bases, with 11 bases lying between them. Data came from immunoSEQ multiplex PCR; TCRdb stores just in-frame clones and leaves some out. The top ten clones hold 0.95% to 1.3% of a sample with around 300,000 clones, around 90% of them seen once. The sequence was collected from a woman aged 35 to 49 with COVID-19, enrolled during active disease. Input material: peripheral blood. V and J are TRBV6-5 and TRBJ1-2; D is perhaps TRBD1 (6 bases). The CDR3 DNA sequence: TGTGCCAGCAGCAAGACAGGTTCTAACTATGGCTACACCTTC. Residues: CASSKTGSNYGYTF.